The clone carrying this T cell receptor beta chain came up a few times. As yet, its antigen is unknown. This record belongs to a study of CD8+ T cells in alopecia areata. Whole-study context: Affected scalp percentage set treated patients' severity scores.

General study points: Because one nonresponder was included, the link of baseline CD8+ expansion to response is considered uncertain. Higher clonality and more expanded CD8+ clones appeared in lesional than normal scalp.

As to treatment: oral pan-JAK inhibitor, 5-10 mg twice daily. Looked up from germline, CDR1 is SGHAT and CDR2 is FQNNGV. The CDR3 runs to 15 residues. V shed 3 bases and J 1 base; nucleotides not matched to a gene: 3. RNA was isolated and reverse transcribed to cDNA, the sequencing template. Sequencing was performed with immunoSEQ multiplex PCR; in TCRdb, only in-frame clones are kept and a portion is missing. The sample yields more than 85,000 clones, 50% to 75% seen once. Here the sequenced sample was CD8+ T cells sorted from blood, taken at week 4, from a patient treated with tofacitinib. This chain joins TRBV11-2 and TRBJ2-5, with TRBD2 matching over 9 bases. This TCR was recovered from a human donor with alopecia areata. The CDR3 sequence is CASSFPTSGQETQYF. Written as DNA, the CDR3 is TGTGCCAGCAGCTTCCCGACTAGCGGCCAAGAGACCCAGTACTTC.